Presented here are 20 T cell receptor beta chains from one specimen sequenced in a study of blood T cell repertoires in COVID-19. Profiling relied on immunoSEQ multiplex PCR, and the TCRdb table lists in-frame clones only, not all of them. The sample yields around 320,000 clones, more than 70% seen once. Sequencing used peripheral blood. These receptors were taken from a woman aged 25 to 39 who had recovered from COVID-19.

The chain combines TRBV19 with TRBJ1-4, with a weak D call TRBD1 (5 bases). The CDR3 sequence is 15 residues long. V shed 10 bases and J shed 7 bases, with 22 bases lying between them. The germline CDR1 and CDR2 sequences are LNHDA and SQIVND (reference sequence). CDR3 coding DNA: TGTGCCACCACCCGGGACTCCGGAGGTCGTGAAAAACTGTTTTTT. Its protein is CATTRDSGGREKLFF.

This rearrangement joins TRBV28 to TRBJ2-1, with D possibly being TRBD1 (5 bases). This CDR3 contains 16 residues. V was clipped by 7 bases and J by 0 bases, with 16 bases between them. The V gene's germline CDR1 is MDHEN and CDR2 SYDVKM. The CDR3 DNA is TGTGCCAGCATTAAATTAGGGGCCAGCTCCTACAATGAGCAGTTCTTC. Its protein product is CASIKLGASSYNEQFF.

The chain carries TRBV6-6 and TRBJ2-1, with a tentative D call TRBD1 (6 bases). Germline V lookup: CDR1 MNHNY, CDR2 SVGAGI (reference sequence). There are 14 residues in the CDR3. Trimming left V 4 bases short and J 7 bases short, with 14 bases between. The CDR3 DNA reads TGTGCCAGCAGTTGGGCACAGGGATGGAATGAGCAGTTCTTC. Protein sequence: CASSWAQGWNEQFF.

The chain combines TRBV3-1 (or the pseudogene TRBV3-2) with TRBJ2-1; maybe TRBD2 (6 bases). Germline V lookup: CDR1 LGHDT, CDR2 YNNKEL (reference sequence). The CDR3 sequence is 16 residues long. Between the trimmed V and J ends, which lost 1 base and 0 bases, there was a span of 10 bases. This chain's CDR3 is CASSQVSGSSYNEQFF. In nucleotides, the CDR3 is TGTGCCAGCAGCCAAGTATCCGGGAGCTCCTACAATGAGCAGTTCTTC.

V usage is TRBV20-1 and J usage is TRBJ1-1; possibly TRBD1 for D (5 bases). V lost 3 bases and J lost 5, with 13 bases in between. The CDR3 consists of 13 residues. The V gene's germline CDR1 is DFQATT and CDR2 SNEGSKA (reference sequence). The CDR3 DNA reads as TGCAGTGCTAGTCCAGGGTTGAGAACTGAAGCTTTCTTT. The encoded protein is CSASPGLRTEAFF.

The chain recombines TRBV5-1 with TRBJ1-2; 8 bases line up with TRBD1. V lost 0 bases, J lost 4 bases, and 17 bases stayed unmatched. From germline, CDR1 is SGHRS and CDR2 YFSETQ. This CDR3 comprises 19 residues. The CDR3 loop reads CASSLAGPGGSTLGYGYTF. Here the CDR3 DNA reads TGCGCCAGCAGCTTGGCGGGTCCAGGGGGCTCCACCCTAGGCTATGGCTACACCTTC.

The J gene is TRBJ1-5, the V gene TRBV5-8; no definite D call. The germline V gene encodes CDR1 SGHTS and CDR2 YDEGEE. Trimming removed 7 bases at V and 2 bases at J, with 16 bases between. This CDR3 spans 15 amino acids. CDR3 protein: CASVLSVDGNQPQHF. CDR3 DNA sequence: TGTGCCAGCGTTTTATCGGTAGATGGCAATCAGCCCCAGCATTTT.

The chain recombines TRBV30 with TRBJ1-4; 7 nucleotides match TRBD1. The ends lost 8 bases at V and 5 bases at J; junction bases unmatched: 8. Per the germline V gene, CDR1 is GTSNPN and CDR2 is SVGIG (reference sequence). The CDR3 is made up of 13 amino acids. The CDR3 loop reads CAGGQAQNEKLFF. In nucleotides, the CDR3 is TGTGCCGGTGGACAGGCGCAAAATGAAAAACTGTTTTTT.

Here the CDR3 reads CASSLGGWSALRGGYTF. The CDR3 nucleotides read TGTGCCAGCAGCTTGGGGGGCTGGTCGGCACTAAGGGGCGGCTACACCTTC. This chain uses TRBV5-6 with TRBJ1-2, with D possibly TRBD1 on 5 matching bases. There are 17 residues in the CDR3. Trimming left V 0 bases short and J 8 bases short, with 23 bases between. CDR1 and CDR2 (germline): SGHDT, YYEEEE. The entire variable domain, with the rest obtained from reference TRBV5-6 and TRBJ1-2, is as follows: DAGVTQSPTHLIKTRGQQVTLRCSPKSGHDTVSWYQQALGQGPQFIFQYYEEEERQRGNFPDRFSGHQFPNYSSELNVNALLLGDSALYLCASSLGGWSALRGGYTFGSGTRLTVV.

The rearrangement links TRBV19 to TRBJ2-5; 10 nucleotides line up with TRBD2. Trimming at V came to 2 bases and at J to 5 bases, leaving 5 bases not matched to a gene. The CDR3 extends over 15 amino acids. Germline V gives CDR1 LNHDA, CDR2 SQIVND (reference sequence). The CDR3 region has the DNA TGTGCCAGTAGTATAAGCGGGGGGGCCCCTGAGACCCAGTACTTC. Protein: CASSISGGAPETQYF.

This clone was seen once. CDR3 coding DNA: TGCGCCAGCAGCTTGGTAGCTAGCGGGTCCGAGCAGTACTTC. Its protein product is CASSLVASGSEQYF. The chain combines TRBV5-1 with TRBJ2-7; 8 bases line up with TRBD2. V lost 0 bases to trimming and J lost 6 bases; unmatched junction nucleotides: 5. The CDR3 covers 14 residues. Germline CDR1 and CDR2: SGHRS and YFSETQ.

This chain uses TRBV3-1 (or the pseudogene TRBV3-2) with TRBJ1-5, with a weak D call TRBD1 (6 bases). The length of the CDR3 is 15 residues. The V and J ends lost 3 bases and 3 bases respectively, with 12 bases between them. Germline lookup yields CDR1 LGHDT and CDR2 YNNKEL (reference sequence). This CDR3 is CASSHAQGPNQPQHF. DNA of the CDR3: TGTGCCAGCAGCCATGCACAGGGTCCCAATCAGCCCCAGCATTTT.

V usage is TRBV6-5 and J usage is TRBJ2-7, with D perhaps TRBD2 (5 bases). Trimming removed 2 bases at V and 5 bases at J, with 13 bases between. CDR3 length equals 14 residues. The germline V gene has CDR1 MNHEY and CDR2 SVGAGI. In nucleotides, the CDR3 is TGTGCCAGCAGTTACCCTAACGGGGAGCACGAGCAGTACTTC. This encodes CASSYPNGEHEQYF.

CDR3 sequence: CASSAGQKEAFF. The CDR3 region has the DNA TGTGCCAGCAGCGCGGGACAGAAAGAAGCTTTCTTT. The chain combines TRBV21-1 with TRBJ1-1; the D segment call TRBD1 is taken from the table without a DNA check. TRBV21-1 is listed as a pseudogene. The CDR3 is 12 residues long.

V gene TRBV6-2 or TRBV6-3 combines with J gene TRBJ2-3; TRBD2 might be the D (5 bases). Trimming left V 0 bases short and J 2 bases short, with 21 bases between. The CDR3 runs to 19 residues. The germline V gene encodes CDR1 MNHEY and CDR2 SVGEGT. In nucleotides, the CDR3 is TGTGCCAGCAGTTACTCGAGTTCTAATGTCAGGAGGATCACAGATACGCAGTATTTT. Translation: CASSYSSSNVRRITDTQYF.

The chain has TRBV2 and TRBJ1-2, with 7 bases fitting TRBD1. The CDR3 has 13 amino acids. V dropped 8 bases and J dropped 5; count of bases not matched to a gene: 8. Germline lookup yields CDR1 SNHLY and CDR2 FYNNEI. Here the CDR3 DNA reads TGTGCCAGCCACGGACAGGCAGCTTATGGCTACACCTTC. Translating it yields CASHGQAAYGYTF.

The rearrangement links TRBV5-1 to TRBJ2-5; 8 bases are a match to TRBD1. The CDR3 extends over 14 amino acids. Trimming cost V 5 bases and J 5 bases; bases outside gene matches: 8. Germline V gene sequence: CDR1 SGHRS, CDR2 YFSETQ. CDR3 sequence: CASSRDRIGETQYF. CDR3 bases: TGCGCCAGCAGTCGGGACAGGATTGGGGAGACCCAGTACTTC.

This clone was detected only once. The chain is built from TRBV19 and TRBJ1-1; D unresolved. V was pared by 3 bases and J by 1 base, with 15 bases between. The germline V gene encodes CDR1 LNHDA and CDR2 SQIVND (reference sequence). CDR3 size: 16 residues. The CDR3 DNA reads as TGTGCCAGTAGTATTCAAGCCCCGCCAAAGAACACTGAAGCTTTCTTT. It translates to CASSIQAPPKNTEAFF.

This rearrangement joins TRBV23-1 to TRBJ2-7; 8 nucleotides agree with TRBD2. TRBV23-1 is treated as an ORF (open reading frame) with a function not yet certain. This CDR3 region has 14 residues. J was trimmed by 1 base and V by 10 bases; bases with no gene match: 9. CDR3 bases: TGCGCCAACACAAAGACGGGGGGGTCCTACGAGCAGTACTTC. Amino acid sequence: CANTKTGGSYEQYF.

This clone was detected only a few times. One end of the junction varies from germline; a read error may be responsible. The chain carries TRBV6-5 and TRBJ1-5, with a possible D match to TRBD1 (5 bases). This CDR3 spans 15 amino acids. CDR1 is MNHEY, CDR2 SVGAGI, per germline. This chain's CDR3 is CASGYAGGSNQPQHF. The CDR3 DNA reads TGTGCCAGCGGTTACGCGGGGGGTTCTAATCAGCCCCAGCATTTT.